This T cell receptor (beta chain) was observed in a study of T cell responses to AZD1222 COVID-19 vaccine. Here immunoSEQ multiplex PCR was the method, and the copy in TCRdb shows in-frame clones only, minus some. The data show about 110,000 clones, 94% seen once. Notes on the study in general: Increased Spike-specific TCR breadth and depth were observed after two AZD1222 doses. Targets within unmutated variant regions were reportedly found for nearly half of spike-specific TCRs. After the peak T cell response, and only then, were repertoires sampled. Most donors were white British and more were female, and clonal diversity was possibly underestimated.

Per the germline V gene, CDR1 is SGHDT and CDR2 is YYEEEE. The CDR3 runs to 15 residues. Trimming removed 4 bases at V and 0 bases at J, with 11 bases between. As for this clone: As yet, its antigen is unknown.

The clonotype originates from an adult who received the AZD1222 COVID-19 vaccine. The chain recombines TRBV5-6 with TRBJ1-3; unclear D gene. This specimen consisted of peripheral blood, obtained 28 days after the second AZD1222 dose. CDR3 residues: CASSHRTFSGNTIYF. For the CDR3, the DNA is TGTGCCAGCAGCCACCGGACTTTCTCTGGAAACACCATATATTTT. The full variable domain, its missing parts supplied by reference TRBV5-6 and TRBJ1-3, is DAGVTQSPTHLIKTRGQQVTLRCSPKSGHDTVSWYQQALGQGPQFIFQYYEEEERQRGNFPDRFSGHQFPNYSSELNVNALLLGDSALYLCASSHRTFSGNTIYFGEGSWLTVV.